This is a list of T cell receptor beta chains from one sample in a study of Graves' ophthalmopathy and Graves' hyperthyroidism. TCRdb passed the multiplex PCR reads through MiXCR, listing each CDR3 protein once. Found here are about 620,000 distinct CDR3 sequences, 22% of them singletons; the top ten hold 7.1%. Sequencing was carried out using peripheral blood. The receptors come from a woman between 18 and 30 years old with stable Graves' hyperthyroidism. Some clones in this sample may be carry-over from other donors' samples. CDR3s include the opening cysteine and the closing phenylalanine or tryptophan. A D gene is named only where the DNA matches it firmly. Rows give clone size only sometimes, using once, few, many, or a class for an expanded clone.

TGTGCCAGCAGGGACAGCGGGGGAAATTCACCCCTCCACTTT | CASRDSGGNSPLHF | - | TRBJ1-6 | TRBV9 | -
TGTGCCAGCAGCCAGGACAGGGGCTATGGCTACACCTTC | CASSQDRGYGYTF | TRBD1 | TRBJ1-2 | TRBV7-2 | many
TGCGCCAGCAGCGGTGGGACGGAGACTGCCAATAGTTTGAAGCAGCCCCAGCATTTT | CASSGGTETANSLKQPQHF | - | TRBJ1-5 | TRBV5-1 | few
TGTGCCAGCAGCTCCCTAGGGGATGGGACCTATGGCTACACCTTC | CASSSLGDGTYGYTF | - | TRBJ1-2 | TRBV11-2 | few
TGTGCCAGCAGTCCCATGACAGGGGGTCTCTATTCCCCCCAGCATTTT | CASSPMTGGLYSPQHF | TRBD1 | TRBJ1-5 | TRBV6-1 | many
TGCGCCAGCAGCTTGGGCCCCGTAAAGAAGACCCAGTACTTC | CASSLGPVKKTQYF | - | TRBJ2-5 | TRBV5-1 | few
TGTGCCAGCAGTCATCAATGGGGTGAGCAGTACTTC | CASSHQWGEQYF | - | TRBJ2-7 | TRBV5-5 | many
TGTGCCAGCAGTTATGGACAGGTGAACACTGAAGCTTTCTTT | CASSYGQVNTEAFF | TRBD1 | TRBJ1-1 | TRBV6-5 | many
TGTGCCAGCAGCATGGGCGGGGGAAACATTAAGTACTTC | CASSMGGGNIKYF | TRBD2 | TRBJ2-4 | TRBV12-3/TRBV12-4 | many
TGTGCCAGCAGCTTGAACAGGGGTCAGCCCCAGCATTTT | CASSLNRGQPQHF | TRBD1 | TRBJ1-5 | TRBV7-2 | few
TGTGCCATCAGTCCCGAGGGTAACTATGGCTACACCTTC | CAISPEGNYGYTF | - | TRBJ1-2 | TRBV10-3 | many
TGTGCCAGCACCTTGACAGGGGTGAACACTGAAGCTTTCTTT | CASTLTGVNTEAFF | TRBD1 | TRBJ1-1 | TRBV12-3/TRBV12-4 | many
TGTGCCAGCAGCTTAGATCCCTCGGGGCAAGATGGCTACACCTTC | CASSLDPSGQDGYTF | - | TRBJ1-2 | TRBV11-2 | once
TGTGCCAGCAGTTACTCTGGCGGGGGTAGCCTACGAGGGTTTTACTTC | CASSYSGGGSLRGFYF | TRBD2 | TRBJ2-7 | TRBV6-5 | many
TGTGCCAGCAGTTTTTCGTTAGGGCTCTACGAGCAGTACTTC | CASSFSLGLYEQYF | - | TRBJ2-7 | TRBV28 | many
TGTGCCAGCAGTCAGGGGAACTATGGCTACACCTTC | CASSQGNYGYTF | - | TRBJ1-2 | TRBV6-2/TRBV6-3 | many
TGTGCCAGCAGTTTATGGGAAGCCGATTCACCCCTCCACTTT | CASSLWEADSPLHF | - | TRBJ1-6 | TRBV12-3/TRBV12-4 | many
TGTGCCAGCAGTTTTTGGGACCACGAGCAGTACTTC | CASSFWDHEQYF | - | TRBJ2-7 | TRBV12-3/TRBV12-4 | -
TGTGCCAGCAGTTTGCTAGCGGGGGTTACCTCCTACGAGCAGTACTTC | CASSLLAGVTSYEQYF | TRBD2 | TRBJ2-7 | TRBV12-3/TRBV12-4 | many
TGCGCCAGCAGCCAAGATTTGGGCAATCAGCCCCAGCATTTT | CASSQDLGNQPQHF | - | TRBJ1-5 | TRBV4-3 | -